A single sample is the source of the 10 T cell receptor beta chains below, sequenced in a study of blood T cell repertoires in COVID-19. TCRdb's copy holds only in-frame clones and misses some; the assay was immunoSEQ multiplex PCR. The sample has roughly 130,000 clones, roughly 80% seen once. The material sequenced was peripheral blood. The receptors were gathered from a man over 45 with acute or convalescent COVID-19.

The rearrangement uses TRBV19 and TRBJ1-4; a possible D gene is TRBD1 (6 bases). Germline V lookup: CDR1 LNHDA, CDR2 SQIVND (reference sequence). There are 16 residues in the CDR3. Deletions cut 4 bases from V and 5 bases from J, with 17 bases between. CDR3 region: CASSKGGSRTNEKLFF. The CDR3 DNA reads TGTGCCAGTAGTAAGGGGGGGTCGCGCACAAATGAAAAACTGTTTTTT.

The chain carries TRBV20-1 and TRBJ1-3, with D possibly matching TRBD1 (6 bases). Trimming took off 3 bases at V and 1 base at J, with 19 bases between the two ends. Germline CDR1 reads DFQATT; CDR2 reads SNEGSKA (reference sequence). This CDR3 comprises 17 residues. This CDR3 is CSASGGFQIPSGNTIYF. The CDR3 nucleotides are TGCAGTGCTAGTGGGGGCTTCCAAATCCCATCTGGAAACACCATATATTTT.

This chain uses TRBV2 with TRBJ1-2, with unresolved D. Per germline, CDR1 SNHLY and CDR2 FYNNEI. CDR3 size: 11 residues. With 7 bases removed from V and 6 bases from J, the gap between germline ends came to 9 bases. The CDR3 here is CASTFRNGYTF. For the CDR3, the DNA is TGTGCCAGCACGTTCAGGAATGGCTACACCTTC.

The rearrangement uses TRBV6-1 and TRBJ1-5; weak D call: TRBD1 (5 bases). Germline V gene data show CDR1 as MNHNS and CDR2 as SASEGT. Deletions cut 2 bases from V and 7 bases from J, with 12 bases between. The CDR3 is made up of 14 amino acids. This CDR3 is CASSESGLEQPQHF. Here the CDR3 DNA reads TGTGCCAGCAGTGAATCAGGGTTAGAACAGCCCCAGCATTTT.

V gene TRBV18 combines with J gene TRBJ2-3, with 8 bases fitting TRBD2. The CDR3 is made up of 15 amino acids. Trimming at V came to 0 bases and at J to 5 bases, leaving 4 bases not matched to a gene. Germline CDR1 is KGHSH and CDR2 is LQKENI. Here the CDR3 reads CASSPPSLAGDTQYF. The CDR3 nucleotides are TGTGCCAGCTCACCACCTTCGCTAGCGGGAGATACGCAGTATTTT.

CDR3 loop: CASSRGGTNSPLHF. CDR3 nucleotides: TGTGCCAGCAGCCGGGGGGGGACCAATTCACCCCTCCACTTT. The V and J genes are TRBV11-2 and TRBJ1-6; tentative D call: TRBD1 (5 bases). Germline-derived CDR1 and CDR2 are SGHAT and FQNNGV. This CDR3 is 14 amino acids long. V was shortened by 5 bases and J by 7 bases, with 12 bases between the two germline ends. Based on the CDR3 plus reference TRBV11-2 and TRBJ1-6, the full variable domain is EAGVAQSPRYKIIEKRQSVAFWCNPISGHATLYWYQQILGQGPKLLIQFQNNGVVDDSQLPKDRFSAERLKGVDSTLKIQPAKLEDSAVYLCASSRGGTNSPLHFGNGTRLTVT.

This chain joins TRBV5-1 and TRBJ1-2, with D possibly matching TRBD1 (6 bases). The CDR3 has 15 amino acids. The germline CDR1 and CDR2 sequences are SGHRS and YFSETQ. The V end was cut by 3 bases, the J end by 4 bases, with 16 bases between. The CDR3 nucleotides read TGCGCCAGCAGCTGGACAACGGACAGCCTCTATGGCTACACCTTC. The encoded protein is CASSWTTDSLYGYTF.

The chain uses TRBV27 and TRBJ1-6; D is undetermined. The germline V gene has CDR1 MNHEY and CDR2 SMNVEV (reference sequence). Trimming shortened V by 5 bases and J by 9 bases, and 20 bases separated the two germline ends. The CDR3 spans 16 residues. As DNA, the CDR3 is TGTGCCAGCAGTACCCGACAAGGAGCGGGGAGTTCACCCCTCCACTTT. Translation gives CASSTRQGAGSSPLHF.

The chain employs TRBV6-6 and TRBJ1-5, with a possible D match to TRBD1 (6 bases). Between the trimmed V and J ends, which lost 2 bases and 4 bases, there was a span of 9 bases. Germline V gene data show CDR1 as MNHNY and CDR2 as SVGAGI (reference sequence). This CDR3 spans 14 amino acids. The CDR3 here is CASSYNRVNQPQHF. The CDR3, as DNA: TGTGCCAGCAGTTACAACAGGGTGAATCAGCCCCAGCATTTT.

The chain couples TRBV4-2 to TRBJ1-3; D gene uncertain. The CDR3 sequence is 17 residues long. V lost 2 bases and J 0 bases, leaving 14 bases between the germline ends. The germline V gene encodes CDR1 LGHNA and CDR2 YNFKEQ. The CDR3 is CASSQLMTGSSGNTIYF. The CDR3 DNA reads as TGTGCCAGCAGCCAACTGATGACGGGAAGCTCTGGAAACACCATATATTTT.